This TCR beta chain was captured in a study of lymphopenia after photon versus proton radiotherapy. CDR1 and CDR2 (germline): MDHEN, SYDVKM. Unmatched junction bases numbered 17, after V lost 6 bases and J lost 4 bases. This CDR3 has 18 residues. Some clones are missing from TCRdb's copy, which holds only in-frame ones; the method was immunoSEQ multiplex PCR. In the table there are approximately 91,000 clones, around 80% of which are singletons. This clone turned up a few times. The source of this sequence is a man aged 60-69 years with pancreatic cancer. The sequencing used peripheral blood, collected from a patient treated with proton-based radiotherapy. The chain combines TRBV28 with TRBJ1-2; 10 bases align to TRBD1. CDR3 in DNA: TGTGCCAGCAGACCAACAGGGACAGGGGATCTCCTTAGCTATGGCTACACCTTC. It yields the protein CASRPTGTGDLLSYGYTF.